Presented here are 19 T cell receptor beta chains from one specimen sequenced in a study of blood T cell repertoires in COVID-19. The data were produced by immunoSEQ multiplex PCR, yet TCRdb's version contains in-frame clones alone and is incomplete. The table includes around 380,000 clones, 70% to 90% detected once. Sequencing was performed on PBMCs or T cells enriched from blood (not recorded which). These receptors were taken from a man aged 30-40 years who had recovered from COVID-19.

V gene TRBV7-6 combines with J gene TRBJ2-2, with TRBD1 matching 9 bases. Germline V gene sequence: CDR1 SGHVS, CDR2 FNYEAQ. Trimming cost V 4 bases and J 6 bases; bases outside gene matches: 6. The CDR3 is 15 residues long. The chain's CDR3 is CASSSPTGGSGELFF. CDR3 in DNA: TGTGCCAGCAGCTCCCCGACAGGGGGGTCCGGGGAGCTGTTTTTT.

The chain recombines TRBV9 with TRBJ1-4, with 8 positions matching TRBD1. The CDR3 consists of 18 residues. With V trimmed by 0 bases and J by 5 bases, 12 bases remained unmatched. Per the germline V gene, CDR1 is SGDLS and CDR2 is YYNGEE. The CDR3 DNA sequence: TGTGCCAGCAGCGTAGCATCTCGGGGGACAGGAGGAAATGAAAAACTGTTTTTT. It codes for CASSVASRGTGGNEKLFF.

V usage is TRBV11-2 and J usage is TRBJ1-3; 7 nucleotides line up with TRBD1. This CDR3 comprises 16 residues. CDR1 and CDR2 (germline): SGHAT, FQNNGV. The J segment lost 4 bases and the V segment lost 3 bases, leaving 9 bases of the junction unmatched. DNA of the CDR3: TGTGCCAGCAGCTTGGGACAGAACTTACTAGGAAACACCATATATTTT. Protein sequence: CASSLGQNLLGNTIYF.

Here the CDR3 reads CASSYGTGYATEQYF. The CDR3 nucleotides read TGTGCCAGCAGCTACGGAACGGGATACGCGACCGAGCAGTACTTC. The chain joins TRBV5-6 to TRBJ2-7; tentatively, D is TRBD2 (5 bases). The germline V gene has CDR1 SGHDT and CDR2 YYEEEE. This CDR3 spans 15 amino acids. The V and J ends lost 3 bases and 6 bases respectively, with 19 bases between them.

V usage is TRBV2 and J usage is TRBJ1-5, with 7 bases that match TRBD1. Germline V gene sequence: CDR1 SNHLY, CDR2 FYNNEI. The CDR3 has 14 amino acids. V shed 6 bases and J 3 bases; nucleotides not matched to a gene: 5. The CDR3 nucleotides are TGTGCCAGCAGGGGGGACAGTTTCAATCAGCCCCAGCATTTT. This encodes CASRGDSFNQPQHF.

The rearrangement links TRBV6-5 to TRBJ2-7; TRBD1 matches 8 bases. This CDR3 comprises 15 residues. The J segment lost 4 bases and the V segment lost 5 bases, leaving 10 bases of the junction unmatched. CDR1 is MNHEY, CDR2 SVGAGI, per germline. CDR3 DNA: TGTGCCAGCAGTAAGCCTTCCAGGGGGCTTTACGAGCAGTACTTC. Amino acids: CASSKPSRGLYEQYF.

The chain links TRBV27 to TRBJ1-2; D is uncertain. The CDR3 length is 13 residues. The V end was cut by 0 bases, the J end by 8 bases, with 10 bases between. Germline CDR1 MNHEY, CDR2 SMNVEV (reference sequence). DNA for the CDR3: TGTGCCAGCAGTTTATCGTCGGGTAGCGGCTACACCTTC. Protein product: CASSLSSGSGYTF.

The chain links TRBV10-2 to TRBJ1-1; D is undetermined. The V gene lost 3 bases and the J gene lost 4 bases, with 9 bases spanning the gap. Germline V gene lookup returns CDR1 WSHSY and CDR2 SAAADI. The CDR3 runs to 13 residues. The CDR3 protein is CASSDQVRTEAFF. In nucleotides, the CDR3 is TGCGCCAGCAGTGATCAGGTTCGCACTGAAGCTTTCTTT.

V and J are TRBV6-5 and TRBJ1-2, with D possibly matching TRBD1 (5 bases). Trimming left V 8 bases short and J 7 bases short, with 11 bases between. Germline CDR1 MNHEY, CDR2 SVGAGI. The CDR3 loop spans 11 amino acids. The CDR3 nucleotides are TGTGCCAGCTGGGGCGGGGCTGGCTACACCTTC. It is translated as CASWGGAGYTF.

The table lists this clone with a few counts. The chain carries TRBV5-6 and TRBJ1-5, with D unresolved. Germline V CDR1 and CDR2: SGHDT, YYEEEE. This CDR3 spans 13 amino acids. V lost 1 base to trimming and J lost 9 bases, with 11 bases between them. The CDR3 reads CASSLMGSGPQHF. CDR3 nucleotide sequence: TGTGCCAGCAGCTTGATGGGCTCCGGGCCCCAGCATTTT.

This chain links TRBV6-5 with TRBJ2-3, with D possibly TRBD1 on 6 matching bases. CDR3 length: 13 residues. The V and J ends lost 2 bases and 6 bases respectively, with 9 bases between them. Germline V gives CDR1 MNHEY, CDR2 SVGAGI. CDR3 sequence reads: CASSYRTVDTQYF. In DNA, the CDR3 is TGTGCCAGCAGTTACCGGACAGTCGATACGCAGTATTTT.

This rearrangement joins TRBV7-9 to TRBJ1-4; D call uncertain. Trimming removed 6 bases from V and 0 bases from J, with 5 bases in between. This CDR3 is built from 13 residues. CDR1 is SEHNR, CDR2 FQNEAQ, per germline (reference sequence). The CDR3 DNA follows: TGTGCCAGCAGACAGACAACTAATGAAAAACTGTTTTTT. This codes for CASRQTTNEKLFF.

This clone occurred a few times. This sequence joins TRBV7-9 and TRBJ2-3; no clear D. CDR1 and CDR2 (germline): SEHNR, FQNEAQ (reference sequence). V lost 1 base, J lost 4 bases, and 12 bases lay in between. The CDR3 has 15 residues. DNA for the CDR3: TGTGCCAGCAGCTTAGGGGTCGACAACTCAGATACGCAGTATTTT. It codes for CASSLGVDNSDTQYF.

The chain employs TRBV5-1 and TRBJ2-3, with 10 bases matching TRBD2. Germline-derived CDR1 and CDR2 are SGHRS and YFSETQ. Trimming removed 3 bases from V and 2 bases from J; junction bases left unmatched: 15. The CDR3 covers 19 residues. In DNA form, the CDR3 reads TGCGCCAGCAGCTCACCCCTAGATCCTAGCGGGGGTCTCACAGATACGCAGTATTTT. Its translation is CASSSPLDPSGGLTDTQYF.

The chain joins TRBV6-5 to TRBJ1-1, with D perhaps TRBD1 (5 bases). CDR1 is MNHEY and CDR2 is SVGAGI in the germline V gene. The CDR3 runs 13 residues. Trimming took 4 bases from V and 8 from J, leaving 14 bases between them. Here the CDR3 DNA reads TGTGCCAGCAGTTTAAGGCGGGGGTTCGAAGCTTTCTTT. Amino acid sequence: CASSLRRGFEAFF.

CDR3 protein: CASSGWGGMNTEAFF. CDR3 nucleotide sequence: TGTGCCAGCAGCGGGTGGGGCGGCATGAACACTGAAGCTTTCTTT. The chain is built from TRBV7-8 and TRBJ1-1; D possibly corresponds to TRBD1 (5 bases). The germline V gene has CDR1 SGHVS and CDR2 FQNEAQ. The CDR3 totals 15 residues. Trimming took off 5 bases at V and 0 bases at J, with 13 bases between the two ends. The complete variable domain, with remaining parts taken from reference TRBV7-8 and TRBJ1-1, reads GAGVSQSPRYKVAKRGQDVALRCDPISGHVSLFWYQQALGQGPEFLTYFQNEAQLDKSGLPSDRFFAERPEGSVSTLKIQRTQQEDSAVYLCASSGWGGMNTEAFFGQGTRLTVV.

The chain employs TRBV7-8 and TRBJ1-6; D gene ambiguous. The V gene lost 3 bases and the J gene lost 0 bases, with 9 bases spanning the gap. This CDR3 is 16 amino acids long. CDR1 and CDR2 (germline): SGHVS, FQNEAQ. In nucleotides, the CDR3 is TGTGCCAGCAGCTTTAGCGGGAGCTCCTATAATTCACCCCTCCACTTT. This gives the protein CASSFSGSSYNSPLHF.

The chain is built from TRBV19 and TRBJ1-1, with D possibly TRBD1 on 6 matching bases. The ends were cut back, 1 base at V and 12 bases at J, with 21 bases in the middle. The CDR3 runs 15 residues. Per germline, CDR1 LNHDA and CDR2 SQIVND (reference sequence). The CDR3 here is CASSIGVGGRVETFF. The DNA of the CDR3 is TGTGCCAGTAGTATAGGGGTAGGGGGACGAGTGGAAACTTTCTTT.

CDR3 nucleotides: TGTGCCAGCAGCTATAGGAGGGAGACCCAGTACTTC. Its protein is CASSYRRETQYF. The chain recombines TRBV13 with TRBJ2-5, with D maybe TRBD2 (5 bases). The CDR3 consists of 12 residues. V was clipped by 4 bases and J by 5 bases, with 8 bases between them. Per germline, CDR1 PRHDT and CDR2 FYEKMQ (reference sequence). Filled out from reference TRBV13 and TRBJ2-5, the complete variable domain reads AAGVIQSPRHLIKEKRETATLKCYPIPRHDTVYWYQQGPGQDPQFLISFYEKMQSDKGSIPDRFSAQQFSDYHSELNMSSLELGDSALYFCASSYRRETQYFGPGTRLLVL.